This TCR beta chain emerged from a study of T cells in Graves' hyperthyroidism and ophthalmopathy. This clonotype has more than one count but fewer than ten. Its target is unknown. Orbital computed tomography and thyroid ultrasound, together with serum TRAb and thyroxine and clinical symptoms, were used for diagnoses. Using around 10 ml of fresh peripheral blood, PBMCs were prepared. There were TCR beta CDR3 regions amplified from RNA transcripts. During a first-round RT-PCR of the TCR CDR3, the HTBI primer set was used. One entry per CDR3 protein results from TCRdb running MiXCR on the multiplex PCR reads. In the table there are 600,000 to 650,000 distinct CDR3 sequences, less than 25% of which are singletons. Trimming removed 11 bases from V and 8 bases from J, with 18 bases in between. The CDR3 has 13 amino acids. Findings and limits, study-wide: Also found in blood were most expanded thyroid clonotypes above 0.001.

V is TRBV12-3 or TRBV12-4 and J is TRBJ1-4; the D gene is possibly TRBD1 (6 bases). Sequences were obtained from blood. The source is a man younger than 40 with Graves' ophthalmopathy. The CDR3 spells CASRGGFREKLFF. The CDR3 DNA follows: TGTGCCTCGAGGGGGGGGTTCCGCGAAAAACTGTTTTTT.